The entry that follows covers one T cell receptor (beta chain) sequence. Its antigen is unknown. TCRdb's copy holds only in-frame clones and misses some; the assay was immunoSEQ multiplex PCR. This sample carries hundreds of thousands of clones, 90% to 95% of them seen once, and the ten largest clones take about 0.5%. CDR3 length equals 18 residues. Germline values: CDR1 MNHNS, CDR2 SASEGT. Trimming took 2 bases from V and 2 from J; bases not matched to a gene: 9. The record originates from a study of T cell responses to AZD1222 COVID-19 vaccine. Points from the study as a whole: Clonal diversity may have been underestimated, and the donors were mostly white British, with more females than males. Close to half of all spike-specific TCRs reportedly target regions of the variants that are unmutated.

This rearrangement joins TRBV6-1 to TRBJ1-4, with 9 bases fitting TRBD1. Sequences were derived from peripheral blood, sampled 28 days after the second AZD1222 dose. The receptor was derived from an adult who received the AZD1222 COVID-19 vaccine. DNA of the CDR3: TGTGCCAGCAGTGAAAGGGTCAAACAGGGGGCGACTAATGAAAAACTGTTTTTT. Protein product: CASSERVKQGATNEKLFF.